Following are 10 T cell receptor beta chains from one sample sequenced in a study of vaccination and CD4 T cells after COVID-19. As to treatment: roughly 10-day PBMC culture with coronavirus spike peptide pools or control peptides (ViraFEST assay). CD4+ T cells of the unexposed donor were collected before the COVID-19 pandemic (2011-2018). No cognate antigen is known for these TCRs. The Oncomine TCR Beta short-read assay was applied to DNA of cultured CD4+ T cells. Cultures of CD4+ T cells served as the source for extracting genomic DNA. TCRdb processed the PCR reads anew with MiXCR; each CDR3 protein has one entry. The sample lists 9,500 to 14,000 distinct CDR3 sequences, almost 40% seen once, with roughly 21% in the top ten. Sequences were obtained from CD4+ T cells from blood, cultured in vitro. These receptors all come from a human donor in good health.

This clonotype was counted once. The chain employs TRBV19 and TRBJ2-3; D might be TRBD2 (5 bases). Per the germline V gene, CDR1 is LNHDA and CDR2 is SQIVND (reference sequence). V dropped 9 bases and J dropped 6 bases, with 13 bases sitting between them. The CDR3 is 12 residues long. This chain's CDR3 is CASRLSGDTQYF. In DNA form, the CDR3 reads TGTGCCAGCCGCCTTTCGGGGGATACGCAGTATTTT.

There are a few counts of this clonotype. This chain links TRBV7-2 with TRBJ2-1; possibly TRBD1 or TRBD2 for D (5 bases each). This CDR3 is 18 amino acids long. V gave up 2 bases and J gave up 0 bases, with 17 bases separating them. Germline V gene lookup returns CDR1 SGHTA and CDR2 FQGNSA. CDR3 in DNA: TGTGCCAGCAGCTTATACGAGTTTTGGGGGAGCTCCTACAATGAGCAGTTCTTC. Encoded protein: CASSLYEFWGSSYNEQFF.

This chain joins TRBV19 and TRBJ2-7; 12 nucleotides line up with TRBD2. CDR1 is LNHDA, CDR2 SQIVND, per germline (reference sequence). The length of the CDR3 is 17 residues. In DNA, the CDR3 is TGTGGCATGTACGCCGGACTAGCGGGACCGCCGCGGGGCGAGCAGTACTTC. Residues: CGMYAGLAGPPRGEQYF.

V gene TRBV6-1 combines with J gene TRBJ1-5, with unresolved D. The CDR3 is 13 amino acids. Germline-derived CDR1 and CDR2 are MNHNS and SASEGT. V was shortened by 10 bases and J by 2 bases, with 12 bases between the two germline ends. CDR3 in DNA: TGTGCCACTAGATCAAGTGGCAATCAGCCCCAGCATTTT. Residues: CATRSSGNQPQHF.

The genes are TRBV6-2 or TRBV6-3 and TRBJ2-3; D uncertain. This CDR3 has 15 residues. Deletions cut 1 base from V and 1 base from J, with 9 bases between. CDR1 and CDR2 (germline): MNHEY, SVGEGT. This chain's CDR3 is CASSYYPGGTDTQYF. The DNA of the CDR3 is TGTGCCAGCAGTTACTACCCAGGAGGCACAGATACGCAGTATTTT.

This chain connects TRBV6-5 to TRBJ2-7; D might be TRBD2 (7 bases). The germline CDR1 and CDR2 sequences are MNHEY and SVGAGI. CDR3 size: 15 residues. V was trimmed by 2 bases and J by 2 bases, leaving 13 bases between them. The CDR3 region has the DNA TGTGCCAGCAGTTACCTAGGGGGGGGCACCTACGAGCAGTACTTC. Translation: CASSYLGGGTYEQYF.

The sample holds a few counts of this clonotype. The V call is TRBV6-2 or TRBV6-3, the J call TRBJ1-2; D uncertain. The CDR3 loop spans 13 amino acids. V was cut by 4 bases and J by 4 bases, with 10 bases left in between. From germline, CDR1 is MNHEY and CDR2 SVGEGT. CDR3 in DNA: TGTGCCAGCAGTTTAGACGGCACCTATGGCTACACCTTC. It is translated as CASSLDGTYGYTF.

V gene TRBV27 combines with J gene TRBJ1-5, with 8 bases matching TRBD1. The CDR3 is 16 amino acids. Per germline, CDR1 MNHEY and CDR2 SMNVEV (reference sequence). The trim removed 5 bases at V and 3 bases at J, leaving 9 bases unmatched. In DNA form, the CDR3 reads TGTGCCAGCAGTCCCCTTCGACAGGGGCCCAATCAGCCCCAGCATTTT. It encodes CASSPLRQGPNQPQHF.

The chain carries TRBV30 and TRBJ1-6; perhaps TRBD1 as D (5 bases). The germline CDR1 and CDR2 sequences are GTSNPN and SVGIG (reference sequence). The length of the CDR3 is 14 residues. Trimming took off 0 bases at V and 7 bases at J, with 10 bases between the two ends. CDR3 protein: CAWSVRGDNSPLHF. CDR3 in DNA: TGTGCCTGGAGTGTGAGGGGTGACAATTCACCCCTCCACTTT.

The chain has TRBV4-1 and TRBJ1-1, with D perhaps matching TRBD1 (5 bases). From germline, CDR1 is MGHRA and CDR2 YSYEKL. The CDR3 is 15 amino acids. Trimming took 3 bases from V and 3 from J, leaving 14 bases between them. CDR3 coding DNA: TGCGCCAGCAGCCAGGGGACGGCCCGGGACACTGAAGCTTTCTTT. Its translation is CASSQGTARDTEAFF.